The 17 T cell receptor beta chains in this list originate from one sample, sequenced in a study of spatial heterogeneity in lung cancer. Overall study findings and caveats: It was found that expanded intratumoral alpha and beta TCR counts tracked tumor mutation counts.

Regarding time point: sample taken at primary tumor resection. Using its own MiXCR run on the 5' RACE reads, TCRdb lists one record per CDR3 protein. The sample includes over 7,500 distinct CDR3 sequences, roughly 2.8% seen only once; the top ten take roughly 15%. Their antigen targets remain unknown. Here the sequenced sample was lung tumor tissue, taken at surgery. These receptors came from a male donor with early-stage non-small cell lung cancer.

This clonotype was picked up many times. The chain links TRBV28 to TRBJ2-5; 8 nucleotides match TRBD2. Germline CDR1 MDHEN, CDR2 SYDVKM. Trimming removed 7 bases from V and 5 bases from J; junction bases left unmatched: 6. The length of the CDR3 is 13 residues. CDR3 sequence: CASMGGGSETQYF. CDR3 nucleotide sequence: TGTGCCAGCATGGGCGGGGGGAGTGAGACCCAGTACTTC.

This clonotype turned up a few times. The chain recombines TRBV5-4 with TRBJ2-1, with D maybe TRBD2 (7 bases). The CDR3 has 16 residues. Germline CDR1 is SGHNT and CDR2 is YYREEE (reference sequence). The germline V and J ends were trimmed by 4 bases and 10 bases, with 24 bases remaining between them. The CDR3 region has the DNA TGTGCCAGCAGCCGAAGGGGGGGGACCCCGAGGGAAGAGCAGTTCTTC. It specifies CASSRRGGTPREEQFF.

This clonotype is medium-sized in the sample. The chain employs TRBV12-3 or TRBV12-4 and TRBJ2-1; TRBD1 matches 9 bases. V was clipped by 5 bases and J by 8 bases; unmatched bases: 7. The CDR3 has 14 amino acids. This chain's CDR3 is CASSRTGEFHEQFF. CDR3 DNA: TGTGCCAGCAGTCGGACAGGGGAGTTCCATGAGCAGTTCTTC.

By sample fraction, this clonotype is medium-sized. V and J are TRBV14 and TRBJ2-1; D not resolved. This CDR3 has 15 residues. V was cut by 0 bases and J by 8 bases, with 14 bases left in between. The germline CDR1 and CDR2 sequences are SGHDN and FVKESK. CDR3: CASSQDWMGSHEQFF. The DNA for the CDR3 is TGTGCCAGCAGCCAAGATTGGATGGGGTCCCATGAGCAGTTCTTC. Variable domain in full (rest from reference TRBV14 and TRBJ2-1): EAGVTQFPSHSVIEKGQTVTLRCDPISGHDNLYWYRRVMGKEIKFLLHFVKESKQDESGMPNNRFLAERTGGTYSTLKVQPAELEDSGVYFCASSQDWMGSHEQFFGPGTRLTVL.

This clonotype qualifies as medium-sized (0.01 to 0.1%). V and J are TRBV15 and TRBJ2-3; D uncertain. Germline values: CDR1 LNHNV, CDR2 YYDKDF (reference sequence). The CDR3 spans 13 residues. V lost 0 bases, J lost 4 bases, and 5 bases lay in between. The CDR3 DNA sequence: TGTGCCACCAGCAGAGATAGGGCAGATACGCAGTATTTT. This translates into CATSRDRADTQYF. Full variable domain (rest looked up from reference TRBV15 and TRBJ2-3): DAMVIQNPRYQVTQFGKPVTLSCSQTLNHNVMYWYQQKSSQAPKLLFHYYDKDFNNEADTPDNFQSRRPNTSFCFLDIRSPGLGDTAMYLCATSRDRADTQYFGPGTRLTVL.

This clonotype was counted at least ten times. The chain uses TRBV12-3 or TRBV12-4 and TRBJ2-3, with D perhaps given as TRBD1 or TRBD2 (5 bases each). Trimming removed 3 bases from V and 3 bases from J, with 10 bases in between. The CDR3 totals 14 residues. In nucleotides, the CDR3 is TGTGCCAGCAGTTTTCAGGGACGGACAGATACGCAGTATTTT. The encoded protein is CASSFQGRTDTQYF.

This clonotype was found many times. The CDR3: CASSQDRDYGYTF. Here the CDR3 DNA reads TGTGCCAGCAGCCAGGACAGGGATTATGGCTACACCTTC. The chain combines TRBV28 with TRBJ1-2; 8 nucleotides line up with TRBD1. CDR1 is MDHEN, CDR2 SYDVKM, per germline. The CDR3 has 13 residues. V gave up 6 bases and J gave up 5 bases; unmatched junction bases: 5.

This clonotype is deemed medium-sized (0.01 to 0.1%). CDR3 nucleotide sequence: TGCGCCAGCAGCTGGGTGGCGGACCCGCAAGAGACCCAGTACTTC. This translates into CASSWVADPQETQYF. The chain links TRBV5-1 to TRBJ2-5; D is unclear. The CDR3 spans 15 residues. Germline loops: CDR1 SGHRS, CDR2 YFSETQ. The V gene lost 3 bases and the J gene lost 2 bases, with 14 bases spanning the gap.

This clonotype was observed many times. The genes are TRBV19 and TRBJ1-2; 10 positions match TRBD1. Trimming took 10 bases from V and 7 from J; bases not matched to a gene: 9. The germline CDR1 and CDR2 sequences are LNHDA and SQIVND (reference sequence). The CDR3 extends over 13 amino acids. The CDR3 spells CATEGQGSSGYTF. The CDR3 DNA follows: TGTGCCACAGAGGGACAGGGGAGTAGTGGCTACACCTTC.

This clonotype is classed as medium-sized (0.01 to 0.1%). CDR3 protein: CASSITGGGNQPQHF. CDR3 bases: TGTGCCAGTAGTATTACAGGGGGAGGCAATCAGCCCCAGCATTTT. V is TRBV19 and J is TRBJ1-5; TRBD1 matches 8 bases. The CDR3 extends over 15 amino acids. Losses at the gene ends were 3 bases for V and 2 bases for J; bases not matched to a gene: 3. Germline CDR1 LNHDA, CDR2 SQIVND (reference sequence).

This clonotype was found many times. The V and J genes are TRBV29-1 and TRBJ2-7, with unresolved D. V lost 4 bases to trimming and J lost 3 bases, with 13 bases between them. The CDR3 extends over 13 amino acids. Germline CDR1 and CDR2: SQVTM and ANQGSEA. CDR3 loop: CSVGNRNGYEQYF. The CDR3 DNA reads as TGCAGCGTTGGGAACCGAAACGGCTACGAGCAGTACTTC.

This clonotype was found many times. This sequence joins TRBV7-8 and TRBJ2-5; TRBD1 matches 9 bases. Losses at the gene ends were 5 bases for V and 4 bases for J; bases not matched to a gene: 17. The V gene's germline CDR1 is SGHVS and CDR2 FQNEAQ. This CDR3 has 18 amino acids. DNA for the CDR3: TGTGCCAGCAGCCTATTCCGGGACAGGGCCCCGTTTGGAGAGACCCAGTACTTC. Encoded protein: CASSLFRDRAPFGETQYF.

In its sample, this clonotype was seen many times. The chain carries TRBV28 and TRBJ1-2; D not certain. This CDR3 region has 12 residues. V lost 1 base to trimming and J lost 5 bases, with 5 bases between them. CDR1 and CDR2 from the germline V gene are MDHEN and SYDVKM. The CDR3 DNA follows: TGTGCCAGCAGTTTATCGACTTATGGCTACACCTTC. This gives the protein CASSLSTYGYTF.

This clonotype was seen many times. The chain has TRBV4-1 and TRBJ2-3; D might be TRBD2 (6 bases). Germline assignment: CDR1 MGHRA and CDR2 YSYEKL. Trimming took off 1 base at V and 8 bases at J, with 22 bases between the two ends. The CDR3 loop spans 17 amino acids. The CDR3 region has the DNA TGCGCCAGCAGCCAAGTGGGGGGAACTGACCGGCCGGGTACGCAGTATTTT. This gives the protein CASSQVGGTDRPGTQYF.

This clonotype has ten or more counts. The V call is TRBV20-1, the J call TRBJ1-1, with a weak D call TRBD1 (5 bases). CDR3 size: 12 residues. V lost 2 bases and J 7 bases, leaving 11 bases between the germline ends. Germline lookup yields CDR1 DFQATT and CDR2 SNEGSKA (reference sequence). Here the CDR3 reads CSARPQGSEAFF. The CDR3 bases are TGCAGTGCTAGACCGCAGGGTAGTGAAGCTTTCTTT.

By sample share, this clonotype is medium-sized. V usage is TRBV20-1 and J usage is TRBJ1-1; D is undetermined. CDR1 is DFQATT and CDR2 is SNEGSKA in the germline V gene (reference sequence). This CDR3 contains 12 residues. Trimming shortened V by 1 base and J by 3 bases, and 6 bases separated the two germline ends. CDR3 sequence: CSARVYYTEAFF. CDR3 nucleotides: TGCAGTGCTAGAGTGTACTACACTGAAGCTTTCTTT.

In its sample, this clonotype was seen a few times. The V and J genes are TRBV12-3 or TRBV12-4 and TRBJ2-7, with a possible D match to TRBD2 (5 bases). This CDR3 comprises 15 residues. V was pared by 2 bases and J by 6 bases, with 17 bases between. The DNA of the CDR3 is TGTGCCAGCAGTTTAAGGGCCAGCGGAGCCGCCGAGCAGTACTTC. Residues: CASSLRASGAAEQYF.